This section outlines one T cell receptor (beta chain) sequence together with its context. This sample stems from a study of OX40 agonist ivuxolimab in advanced cancers. Profiled with immunoSEQ multiplex PCR; TCRdb holds only in-frame clones, not every one. Among 30,000 to 40,000 clones listed, approximately 89% were seen once. CDR3 size: 8 residues. Germline V gives CDR1 SGHVS, CDR2 FQNEAQ. V was pared by 5 bases and J by 12 bases, with 5 bases between. The chain links TRBV7-8 to TRBJ2-7; the D is unclear. The material sequenced was CD4+ or CD8+ T cells sorted from blood, taken in a trial of the OX40 agonist ivuxolimab. The clonotype comes from an adult with an advanced solid tumor such as melanoma, head and neck, liver or kidney cancer. DNA for the CDR3: TGTGCCAGCAGCCCCTGGTACTTC. Amino acid sequence: CASSPWYF.